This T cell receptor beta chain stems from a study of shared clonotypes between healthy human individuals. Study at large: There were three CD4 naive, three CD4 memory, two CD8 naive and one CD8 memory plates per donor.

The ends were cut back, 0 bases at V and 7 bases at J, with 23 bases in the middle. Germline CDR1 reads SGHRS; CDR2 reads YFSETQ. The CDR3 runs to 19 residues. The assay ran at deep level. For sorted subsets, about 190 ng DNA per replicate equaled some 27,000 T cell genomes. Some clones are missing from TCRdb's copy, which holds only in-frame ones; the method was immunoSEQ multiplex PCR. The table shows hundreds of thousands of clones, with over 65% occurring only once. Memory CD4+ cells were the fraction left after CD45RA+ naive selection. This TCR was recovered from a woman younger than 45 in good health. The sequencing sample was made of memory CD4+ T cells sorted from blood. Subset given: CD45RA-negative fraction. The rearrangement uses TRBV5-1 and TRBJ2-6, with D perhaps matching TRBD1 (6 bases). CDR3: CASSLAGSGDIATANVLTF. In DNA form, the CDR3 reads TGCGCCAGCAGCTTGGCCGGTTCAGGGGACATCGCGACAGCCAACGTCCTGACTTTC.